One and the same sample provided the 27 T cell receptor beta chains below, sequenced in a study of graft-versus-host responses after intestinal transplantation. For these TCRs, the target antigens are not known. Profiled with immunoSEQ multiplex PCR; TCRdb holds only in-frame clones, not every one. The sample holds about 120,000 clones; over 80% are singletons and the top ten take roughly 0.11%. Material: unstimulated CD4+ T cells sorted from spleen or lymph node cells, obtained before intestinal transplant. The source of these receptors is a human donor who received an intestinal transplant.

The J gene is TRBJ2-5, the V gene TRBV30; possible D gene TRBD1, 6 bases. Trimming shortened V by 1 base and J by 7 bases, and 13 bases separated the two germline ends. The V gene's germline CDR1 is GTSNPN and CDR2 SVGIG (reference sequence). The CDR3 loop spans 13 amino acids. DNA of the CDR3: TGTGCCTGGAGTGAGTGGGGGCCAGGGACCCAGTACTTC. Translating gives CAWSEWGPGTQYF.

The chain joins TRBV9 to TRBJ2-5, with D possibly matching TRBD2 (6 bases). The CDR3 length is 15 residues. V gave up 2 bases and J gave up 5 bases, with 16 bases separating them. The germline gives CDR1 SGDLS, CDR2 YYNGEE. CDR3 coding DNA: TGTGCCAGCAGCGTCTCGGGGGTCCCGGTTGAGACCCAGTACTTC. Its translation is CASSVSGVPVETQYF.

This clone occurred once. The chain combines TRBV9 with TRBJ2-5; D is ambiguous. Germline V gene data show CDR1 as SGDLS and CDR2 as YYNGEE. V lost 1 base and J 1 base, leaving 8 bases between the germline ends. This CDR3 region has 14 residues. CDR3 in DNA: TGTGCCAGCAGCGTACGTCCACTCCAAGAGACCCAGTACTTC. Translating it yields CASSVRPLQETQYF.

CDR3 protein: CASNAQGPDQPQHF. The DNA for the CDR3 is TGTGCCAGCAATGCCCAGGGTCCCGATCAGCCCCAGCATTTT. The chain uses TRBV27 and TRBJ1-5; tentative D call: TRBD1 (5 bases). The CDR3 runs to 14 residues. Trimming took 7 bases from V and 5 from J, leaving 15 bases between them. Germline V gene lookup returns CDR1 MNHEY and CDR2 SMNVEV (reference sequence).

The CDR3 is CASSDGAHGFF. CDR3 bases: TGTGCCAGCAGTGATGGGGCCCACGGCTTCTTC. The V gene is TRBV2, the J gene TRBJ2-1, with D maybe TRBD1 (5 bases). The CDR3 extends over 11 amino acids. Germline CDR1 reads SNHLY; CDR2 reads FYNNEI. Trimming pared 3 bases from V and 16 bases from J, leaving 13 bases between.

V usage is TRBV6-5 and J usage is TRBJ2-5; D is ambiguous. The CDR3 consists of 13 residues. V was trimmed by 2 bases and J by 5 bases, leaving 9 bases between them. Germline V lookup: CDR1 MNHEY, CDR2 SVGAGI. The CDR3 nucleotides are TGTGCCAGCAGTTACACCCGCGCTGAGACCCAGTACTTC. Translated: CASSYTRAETQYF.

The chain carries TRBV19 and TRBJ2-1; TRBD1 matches 11 bases. Germline values: CDR1 LNHDA, CDR2 SQIVND (reference sequence). This CDR3 has 16 residues. J gave up 2 bases and V 7 bases, and 7 bases lay outside the gene matches. The CDR3 region is CASKGQGARAYNEQFF. As DNA, the CDR3 is TGTGCCAGTAAAGGACAGGGGGCGCGGGCCTACAATGAGCAGTTCTTC.

The table lists this clone with a count of one. The V and J genes are TRBV6-5 and TRBJ2-2, with TRBD2 matching 8 bases. Trimming removed 6 bases from V and 5 bases from J; junction bases left unmatched: 8. Germline-derived CDR1 and CDR2 are MNHEY and SVGAGI. The CDR3 contains 15 residues. The CDR3 sequence: CASSFGGGWTGELFF. The CDR3 coding sequence is TGTGCCAGCAGCTTCGGGGGGGGTTGGACCGGGGAGCTGTTTTTT.

Only one count was recorded for this clone. The rearrangement joins TRBV27 to TRBJ2-7, with TRBD1 identical over 8 bases. Germline CDR1 is MNHEY and CDR2 is SMNVEV (reference sequence). V was clipped by 4 bases and J by 0 bases; unmatched bases: 5. This CDR3 is built from 15 residues. DNA for the CDR3: TGTGCCAGCAGTTCCCGACAGGGGCTCTCCTACGAGCAGTACTTC. Translated: CASSSRQGLSYEQYF.

This clone was observed a single time. The J gene is TRBJ2-3, the V gene TRBV7-2; 7 bases are a match to TRBD1. This CDR3 has 14 residues. The V gene end was trimmed by 2 bases and the J gene end by 1 base; junction bases not matched to a gene: 0. Looked up from germline, CDR1 is SGHTA and CDR2 is FQGNSA. In DNA, the CDR3 is TGTGCCAGCAGCTTAACAGGGGGCACAGATACGCAGTATTTT. Amino acid sequence: CASSLTGGTDTQYF.

This clone is a singleton in its sample. J is TRBJ2-7 and V is TRBV7-9; TRBD2 matches at 8 bases. Germline V CDR1 and CDR2: SEHNR, FQNEAQ (reference sequence). With V trimmed by 7 bases and J by 6 bases, 11 bases remained unmatched. The CDR3 is 14 residues long. For the CDR3, the DNA is TGTGCCAGCAACCCAGGGACTAGTCTCGGCGAGCAGTACTTC. Its protein product is CASNPGTSLGEQYF.

This CDR3 reads CASSSTVNTEAFF. The CDR3 region has the DNA TGTGCCAGCAGCTCGACCGTAAACACTGAAGCTTTCTTT. This chain joins TRBV7-6 and TRBJ1-1; no clear D gene. V gave up 4 bases and J gave up 2 bases, with 8 bases separating them. CDR1 SGHVS and CDR2 FNYEAQ come from the germline V gene. This CDR3 is 13 amino acids long. Based on the CDR3 plus reference TRBV7-6 and TRBJ1-1, the full variable domain is GAGVSQSPRYKVTKRGQDVALRCDPISGHVSLYWYRQALGQGPEFLTYFNYEAQQDKSGLPNDRFSAERPEGSISTLTIQRTEQRDSAMYRCASSSTVNTEAFFGQGTRLTVV.

The rearrangement joins TRBV6-5 to TRBJ1-2; possible D gene TRBD1, 6 bases. V lost 6 bases and J 1 base, leaving 12 bases between the germline ends. Germline-derived CDR1 and CDR2 are MNHEY and SVGAGI. This CDR3 comprises 14 residues. CDR3 in amino acids: CASRRGINNYGYTF. The DNA for the CDR3 is TGTGCCAGCAGAAGGGGGATAAATAACTATGGCTACACCTTC.

V is TRBV4-2 and J is TRBJ2-5, with 8 bases fitting TRBD1. Per the germline V gene, CDR1 is LGHNA and CDR2 is YNFKEQ. The CDR3 is 17 amino acids. Trimming took 4 bases from V and 0 from J; bases not matched to a gene: 10. The CDR3 protein is CASSLFGQGFYQETQYF. In nucleotides, the CDR3 is TGTGCCAGCAGCCTCTTCGGACAGGGATTTTACCAAGAGACCCAGTACTTC.

The rearrangement joins TRBV5-5 to TRBJ1-5, with 7 bases lining up with TRBD1. Per the germline V gene, CDR1 is SGHKS and CDR2 is YYEKEE (reference sequence). This CDR3 region has 16 residues. The junction had 6 bases not matched to a gene; V was cut back by 0 bases and J by 3 bases. CDR3: CASSLEGTANNQPQHF. DNA of the CDR3: TGTGCCAGCAGCTTGGAGGGGACAGCCAACAATCAGCCCCAGCATTTT.

The chain is built from TRBV29-1 and TRBJ2-3; D might be TRBD1 or TRBD2, each matching 5 bases. This CDR3 is built from 14 residues. Germline assignment: CDR1 SQVTM and CDR2 ANQGSEA. Trimming took 4 bases from V and 4 from J, leaving 15 bases between them. The CDR3 sequence: CSVAQGAYADTQYF. The DNA of the CDR3 is TGCAGCGTTGCCCAGGGAGCCTACGCAGATACGCAGTATTTT.

This clone showed up just once. The J gene is TRBJ1-1, the V gene TRBV11-2, with D uncertain. Germline assignment: CDR1 SGHAT and CDR2 FQNNGV. The CDR3 runs 11 residues. The V end was cut by 5 bases, the J end by 11 bases, with 12 bases between. CDR3 sequence (DNA): TGTGCCAGCAGCCCGAGGGCGGATGCTTTCTTT. This translates into CASSPRADAFF.

This sequence joins TRBV5-1 and TRBJ1-1; TRBD1 matches 9 bases. V was pared by 7 bases and J by 3 bases, with 10 bases of the junction left unmatched. The germline V gene encodes CDR1 SGHRS and CDR2 YFSETQ. The CDR3 covers 15 residues. Written as DNA, the CDR3 is TGCGCCAGCGGACTCACAGGGGGCCCGGACACTGAAGCTTTCTTT. This encodes CASGLTGGPDTEAFF.

This clone was seen a few times. The chain joins TRBV18 to TRBJ2-7, with 7 positions matching TRBD1. The CDR3 contains 16 residues. V was pared by 3 bases and J by 4 bases, with 12 bases of the junction left unmatched. CDR1 is KGHSH, CDR2 LQKENI, per germline. CDR3 DNA sequence: TGTGCCAGCTCACCCCGGGACAGACAGACCAGATACGAGCAGTACTTC. This codes for CASSPRDRQTRYEQYF. Using reference TRBV18 and TRBJ2-7 for the parts outside the CDR3, the full variable domain is NAGVMQNPRHLVRRRGQEARLRCSPMKGHSHVYWYRQLPEEGLKFMVYLQKENIIDESGMPKERFSAEFPKEGPSILRIQQVVRGDSAAYFCASSPRDRQTRYEQYFGPGTRLTVT.

The genes are TRBV5-1 and TRBJ2-5; no definite D call. Germline V lookup: CDR1 SGHRS, CDR2 YFSETQ. Trimming pared 2 bases from V and 5 bases from J, leaving 16 bases between. The CDR3 has 15 amino acids. The chain's CDR3 is CASSFSRYEEETQYF. CDR3 sequence (DNA): TGCGCCAGCAGCTTCTCCCGGTATGAAGAGGAGACCCAGTACTTC.

The CDR3 DNA is TGTGCCAGCAGCTTAAATGCTGGCCGCGGGATGGGGGCCAACGTCCTGACTTTC. Translation: CASSLNAGRGMGANVLTF. J is TRBJ2-6 and V is TRBV7-6, with D maybe TRBD2 (6 bases). The germline CDR1 and CDR2 sequences are SGHVS and FNYEAQ. The CDR3 spans 18 residues. The ends were cut back, 2 bases at V and 4 bases at J, with 18 bases in the middle.

Regarding this clone: At one boundary the junction diverges from the germline segment, which might be a read error. The chain carries TRBV10-2 and TRBJ2-7; 11 nucleotides align to TRBD2. The CDR3 contains 16 residues. Germline V gene data show CDR1 as WSHSY and CDR2 as SAAADI. CDR3 sequence (DNA): TGCGTCAGCATCCGGACTAGCGGGTCTGCTATTTACGAGCAGTACTTC. Translating it yields CVSIRTSGSAIYEQYF.

This chain connects TRBV25-1 to TRBJ2-3, with D maybe TRBD2 (6 bases). V was clipped by 7 bases and J by 1 base, with 12 bases between them. This CDR3 contains 14 residues. In germline, CDR1 is MGHDK, CDR2 SYGVNS. The CDR3 loop is CASTGERGTDTQYF. CDR3 coding DNA: TGTGCCAGCACCGGCGAGCGGGGCACAGATACGCAGTATTTT.

The gene calls are TRBV11-1 and TRBJ2-2; D not certain. Germline assignment: CDR1 SGHAT and CDR2 FQDESV (reference sequence). V shed 7 bases and J shed 1 base, with 10 bases lying between them. The CDR3 loop spans 14 amino acids. CDR3 DNA: TGTGCCAGCACTTTTACAGAGAACACCGGGGAGCTGTTTTTT. This encodes CASTFTENTGELFF.

The chain employs TRBV30 and TRBJ2-1; D gene uncertain. Between the trimmed V and J ends, which lost 2 bases and 8 bases, there was a span of 16 bases. Looked up from germline, CDR1 is GTSNPN and CDR2 is SVGIG (reference sequence). The CDR3 is 14 amino acids. CDR3 in DNA: TGTGCCTGGAGTCTCGGTGAGGCCCTCGATGAGCAGTTCTTC. Protein product: CAWSLGEALDEQFF. The whole variable domain, filled in from reference TRBV30 and TRBJ2-1, reads SQTIHQWPATLVQPVGSPLSLECTVEGTSNPNLYWYRQAAGRGLQLLFYSVGIGQISSEVPQNLSASRPQDRQFILSSKKLLLSDSGFYLCAWSLGEALDEQFFGPGTRLTVL.

The chain joins TRBV5-1 to TRBJ2-7; 11 nucleotides match TRBD2. V was pared by 4 bases and J by 3 bases, with 3 bases of the junction left unmatched. The CDR3 spans 14 residues. Germline CDR1 is SGHRS and CDR2 is YFSETQ. CDR3 sequence reads: CASSEGLAVYEQYF. CDR3 DNA sequence: TGCGCCAGCAGCGAGGGACTAGCGGTCTACGAGCAGTACTTC.

This clone has a single count. The chain has TRBV11-2 and TRBJ1-3, with D unclear. Germline CDR1 reads SGHAT; CDR2 reads FQNNGV. The V end lost 0 bases, the J end lost 2 bases, and 11 bases lay between the germline ends. The CDR3 totals 16 residues. The CDR3 DNA reads as TGTGCCAGCAGCTTAGAAGGCAGGAGTCCTGGAAACACCATATATTTT. Translating it yields CASSLEGRSPGNTIYF.